The T cell receptor beta chain under discussion was sequenced for a study of cytomegalovirus exposure and HLA in healthy donors. Study-wide results and caveats: Data from an earlier analysis indicated that most TCR beta V segments were productive either about 87% or about 30% of the time. Sequencing artifact likely explains a cluster of highly shared sequence variants. There were 164 TCR beta chains listed as cytomegalovirus-associated. Accurate predictions that matched the HLA-A and HLA-B alleles of most subjects were reportedly made from TCR beta sequences.

On this clone: Its antigen remains unidentified.

Deletions cut 5 bases from V and 4 bases from J, with 21 bases between. This CDR3 has 16 amino acids. Looked up from germline, CDR1 is SGHAT and CDR2 is FQNNGV. Primers for the PCR totalled 60 Vbeta and 13 Jbeta. Using immunoSEQ multiplex PCR, the repertoire was profiled, and TCRdb retains in-frame clones only, with some absent. The table for this sample gives around 78,000 clones. This chain connects TRBV11-2 to TRBJ2-7; tentative D call: TRBD2 (6 bases). The origin of this receptor is a man aged 18 to 35 in good health and CMV-seropositive. Sequencing input: PBMCs. CDR3 amino acids: CASSPGMGSGIYEQYF. CDR3 sequence (DNA): TGTGCCAGCAGCCCGGGGATGGGTAGCGGAATTTACGAGCAGTACTTC. The variable domain in full, with the rest retrieved from reference TRBV11-2 and TRBJ2-7, is EAGVAQSPRYKIIEKRQSVAFWCNPISGHATLYWYQQILGQGPKLLIQFQNNGVVDDSQLPKDRFSAERLKGVDSTLKIQPAKLEDSAVYLCASSPGMGSGIYEQYFGPGTRLTVT.